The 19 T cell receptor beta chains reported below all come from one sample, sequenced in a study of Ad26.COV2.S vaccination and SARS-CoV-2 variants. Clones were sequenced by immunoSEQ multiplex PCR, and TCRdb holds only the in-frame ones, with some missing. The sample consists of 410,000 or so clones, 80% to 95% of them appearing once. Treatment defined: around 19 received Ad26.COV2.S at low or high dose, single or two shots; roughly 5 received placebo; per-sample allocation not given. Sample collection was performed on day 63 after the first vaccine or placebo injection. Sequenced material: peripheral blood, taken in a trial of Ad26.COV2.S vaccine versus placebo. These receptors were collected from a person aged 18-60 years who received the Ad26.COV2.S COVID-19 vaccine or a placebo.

CDR3 nucleotide sequence: TGCAGTGCTAGCGCGTCCTACGAGCAGTACTTC. This codes for CSASASYEQYF. This chain links TRBV20-1 with TRBJ2-7, with D uncertain. The V gene lost 3 bases and the J gene lost 1 base, with 4 bases spanning the gap. The CDR3 spans 11 residues. In germline, CDR1 is DFQATT, CDR2 SNEGSKA (reference sequence).

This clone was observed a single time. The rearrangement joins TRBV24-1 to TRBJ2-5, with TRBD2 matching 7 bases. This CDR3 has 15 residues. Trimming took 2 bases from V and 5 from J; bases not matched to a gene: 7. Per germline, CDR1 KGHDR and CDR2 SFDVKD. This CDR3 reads CATSDWRAGVETQYF. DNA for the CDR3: TGTGCCACCAGTGATTGGAGGGCGGGAGTTGAGACCCAGTACTTC.

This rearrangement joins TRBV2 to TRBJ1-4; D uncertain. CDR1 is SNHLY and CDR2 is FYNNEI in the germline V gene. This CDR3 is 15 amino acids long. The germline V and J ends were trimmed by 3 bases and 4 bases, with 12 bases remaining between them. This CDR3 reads CASSEPGGGNEKLFF. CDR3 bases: TGTGCCAGCAGTGAGCCAGGAGGTGGTAATGAAAAACTGTTTTTT.

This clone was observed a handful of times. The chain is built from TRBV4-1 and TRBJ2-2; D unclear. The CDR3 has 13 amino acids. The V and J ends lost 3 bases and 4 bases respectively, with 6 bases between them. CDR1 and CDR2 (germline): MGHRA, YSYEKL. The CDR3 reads CASSHSVTGELFF. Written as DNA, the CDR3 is TGCGCCAGCAGCCATTCAGTCACCGGGGAGCTGTTTTTT.

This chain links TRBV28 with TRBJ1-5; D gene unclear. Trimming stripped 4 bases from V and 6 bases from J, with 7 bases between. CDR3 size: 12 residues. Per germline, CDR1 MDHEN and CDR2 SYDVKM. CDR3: CASSSLGQPQHF. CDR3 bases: TGTGCCAGCAGTTCTTTGGGTCAGCCCCAGCATTTT.

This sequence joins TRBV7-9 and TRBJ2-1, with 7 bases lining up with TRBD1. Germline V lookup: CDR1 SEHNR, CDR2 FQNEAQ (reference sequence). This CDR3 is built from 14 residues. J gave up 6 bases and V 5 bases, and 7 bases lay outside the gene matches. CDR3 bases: TGTGCCAGCAGCCGACAGGGTACGGGCAATGAGCAGTTCTTC. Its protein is CASSRQGTGNEQFF.

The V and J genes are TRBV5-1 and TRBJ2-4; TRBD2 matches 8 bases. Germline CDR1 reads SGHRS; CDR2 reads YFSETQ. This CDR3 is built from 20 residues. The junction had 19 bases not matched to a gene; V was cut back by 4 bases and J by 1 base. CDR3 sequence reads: CASSGGWGSSGRRAKNIQYF. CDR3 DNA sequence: TGCGCCAGCAGCGGGGGATGGGGGAGCAGCGGGAGACGGGCCAAAAACATTCAGTACTTC.

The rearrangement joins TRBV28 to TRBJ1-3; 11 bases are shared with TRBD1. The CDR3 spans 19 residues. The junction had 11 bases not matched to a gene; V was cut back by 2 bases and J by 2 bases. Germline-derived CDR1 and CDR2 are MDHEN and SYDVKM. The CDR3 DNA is TGTGCCAGCAGTTTAATTCTGGGACAGGGGGGAACGGCTGGAAACACCATATATTTT. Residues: CASSLILGQGGTAGNTIYF.

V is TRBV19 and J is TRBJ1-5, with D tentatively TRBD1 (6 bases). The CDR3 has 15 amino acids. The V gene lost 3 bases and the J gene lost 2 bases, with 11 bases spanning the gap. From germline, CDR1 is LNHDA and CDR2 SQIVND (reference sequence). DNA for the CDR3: TGTGCCAGTAGTATCGCAGGGGACGGCAATCAGCCCCAGCATTTT. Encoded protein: CASSIAGDGNQPQHF.

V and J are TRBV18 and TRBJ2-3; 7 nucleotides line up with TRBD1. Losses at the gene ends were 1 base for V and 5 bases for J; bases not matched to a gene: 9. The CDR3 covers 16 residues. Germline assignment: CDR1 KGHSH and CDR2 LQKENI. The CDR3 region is CASSPQATGRIDTQYF. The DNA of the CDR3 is TGTGCCAGCTCACCACAAGCGACAGGGCGAATAGATACGCAGTATTTT.

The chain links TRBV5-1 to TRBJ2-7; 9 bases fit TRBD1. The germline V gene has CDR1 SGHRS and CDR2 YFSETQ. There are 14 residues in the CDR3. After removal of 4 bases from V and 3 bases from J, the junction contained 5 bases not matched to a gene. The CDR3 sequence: CASSTGTGFYEQYF. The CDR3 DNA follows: TGCGCCAGCAGCACCGGGACAGGGTTCTACGAGCAGTACTTC. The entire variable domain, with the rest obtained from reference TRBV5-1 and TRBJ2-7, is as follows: KAGVTQTPRYLIKTRGQQVTLSCSPISGHRSVSWYQQTPGQGLQFLFEYFSETQRNKGNFPGRFSGRQFSNSRSEMNVSTLELGDSALYLCASSTGTGFYEQYFGPGTRLTVT.

The CDR3 sequence is CASSYQGKTYEQYF. The CDR3 bases are TGTGCCAGCAGTTATCAGGGAAAGACCTACGAGCAGTACTTC. The chain employs TRBV6-5 and TRBJ2-7, with a weak D call TRBD1 (5 bases). The germline V gene encodes CDR1 MNHEY and CDR2 SVGAGI. The V end was cut by 3 bases, the J end by 2 bases, with 11 bases between. The length of the CDR3 is 14 residues.

DNA of the CDR3: TGTGCCAGCAGTTTTGAGGCAAGACCCTACAATGAGCAGTTCTTC. Translating gives CASSFEARPYNEQFF. This chain uses TRBV27 with TRBJ2-1; D uncertain. Trimming removed 3 bases at V and 2 bases at J, with 11 bases between. The CDR3 runs to 15 residues. Germline loops: CDR1 MNHEY, CDR2 SMNVEV (reference sequence).

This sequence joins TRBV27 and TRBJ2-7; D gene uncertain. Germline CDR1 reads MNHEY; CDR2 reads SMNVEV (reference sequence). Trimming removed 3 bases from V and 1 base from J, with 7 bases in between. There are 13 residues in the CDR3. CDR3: CASSLAQSYEQYF. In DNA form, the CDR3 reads TGTGCCAGCAGTTTGGCACAGTCCTACGAGCAGTACTTC.

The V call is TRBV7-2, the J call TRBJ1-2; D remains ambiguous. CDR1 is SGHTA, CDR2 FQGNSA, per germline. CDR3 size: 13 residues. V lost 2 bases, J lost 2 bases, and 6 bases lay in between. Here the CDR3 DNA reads TGTGCCAGCAGCTTATGGATGAACTATGGCTACACCTTC. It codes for CASSLWMNYGYTF.

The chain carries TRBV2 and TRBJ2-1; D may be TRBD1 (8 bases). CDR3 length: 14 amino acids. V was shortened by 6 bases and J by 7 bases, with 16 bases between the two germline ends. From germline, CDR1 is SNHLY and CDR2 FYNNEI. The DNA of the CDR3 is TGTGCCAGCAGGGGGGGGACAGGTTTGAATGAGCAGTTCTTC. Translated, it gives CASRGGTGLNEQFF.

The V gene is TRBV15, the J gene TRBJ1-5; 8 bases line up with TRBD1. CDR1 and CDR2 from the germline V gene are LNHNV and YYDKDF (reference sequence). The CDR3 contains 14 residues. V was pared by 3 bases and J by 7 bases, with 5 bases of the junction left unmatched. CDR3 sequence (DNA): TGTGCCACCAGCAGGGACAGGGTGGGGCAGCCCCAGCATTTT. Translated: CATSRDRVGQPQHF.

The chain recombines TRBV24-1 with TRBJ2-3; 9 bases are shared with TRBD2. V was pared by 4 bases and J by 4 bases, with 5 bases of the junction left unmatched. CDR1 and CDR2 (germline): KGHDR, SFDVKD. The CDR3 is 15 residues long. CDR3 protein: CATSDAQREADTQYF. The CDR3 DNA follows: TGTGCCACCAGTGACGCCCAGCGGGAGGCAGATACGCAGTATTTT.

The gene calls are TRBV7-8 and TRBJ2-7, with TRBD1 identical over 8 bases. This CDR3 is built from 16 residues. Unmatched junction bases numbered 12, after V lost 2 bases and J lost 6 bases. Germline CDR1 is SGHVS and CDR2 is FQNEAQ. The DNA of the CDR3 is TGTGCCAGCAGCTTAATGGCAGGGGGCGGTTTAGGCGAGCAGTACTTC. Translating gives CASSLMAGGGLGEQYF. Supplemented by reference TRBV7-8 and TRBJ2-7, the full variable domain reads GAGVSQSPRYKVAKRGQDVALRCDPISGHVSLFWYQQALGQGPEFLTYFQNEAQLDKSGLPSDRFFAERPEGSVSTLKIQRTQQEDSAVYLCASSLMAGGGLGEQYFGPGTRLTVT.